This TCR beta chain was captured by sequencing in a study of early T cells in non-severe SARS-CoV-2 infection (dated by TCRdb to the early 2020s). About the investigation overall: TCR sequencing used bulk RNA from unsorted whole blood, so alpha and beta chains could not be paired.

Library preparation used 5' RACE. Sequenced on a NextSeq 500. In the TCR library protocol, unique molecular identifiers were attached to individual cDNA molecules to correct for PCR bias and sequencing error. Sequencing covered both TCR alpha and beta chains, and within each sample the abundances of alpha and beta sequences were tightly co-correlated. Processing in the source paper ran as follows. Decombinator V4 was used to annotate TCR sequences for V gene, J gene and CDR3. Expanded TCRs were defined as changing significantly between any two time points under a Poisson model with p below 0.0001. Abundances of TCRs were expressed as counts per million after normalisation to the total number of TCRs sequenced in each sample. MAIT TCRs were defined by TRAV1-2 paired with TRAJ12, TRAJ20 or TRAJ33, and iNKT TCRs by TRAV10 paired with TRAJ18. VDJdb, accessed 1 November 2021, was searched for CMV, EBV and SARS-CoV-2 annotated TCRs, excluding TCRs annotated for multiple antigens. TCRdb reprocessing: public reads trimmed at Q25 with fastp, clones called with MiXCR, in-frame beta chains kept. Rows are combined by CDR3 protein, so each entry shows the most common genes and DNA. The V and J calls reflect TCRdb's pipeline rather than the authors' work. The sample table shows tens of thousands of distinct CDR3 sequences, and over 10% are seen once. The top ten hold around 5% of the sample.

The study was a case-control design nested within a healthcare worker cohort in London, UK, with weekly nasopharyngeal swab PCR tests and blood sampling. Healthcare workers were recruited during the week of the UK lockdown, between 23 and 31 March 2020, and followed weekly for up to roughly 15 weeks. On this clonotype: Its cognate antigen has yet to be identified. Nothing much larger sits one base from this clone, and base qualities are not available.

General conclusions and limits of the study: VDJdb matching was skewed toward anti-spike CD8 responses, so virus-specific expansions were likely underestimated and private and CD4 specificities were missed.

Deletion took 4 bases off V and 2 bases off J, with a span of 9 bases between the germline ends. From the germline V gene, CDR1 is SGHAT and CDR2 is FQNNGV. The CDR3 measures 14 amino acids from cysteine to phenylalanine. Left in the record is the CDR3 DNA by itself, 42 bases read in frame from the first base. This TCR came from an adult who was a healthcare worker with PCR-confirmed SARS-CoV-2 infection or an uninfected control (not recorded which). This chain is built from TRBV11-2 and TRBJ2-4; a confident D gene designation cannot be given. The sequenced sample was whole blood, obtained at baseline. The CDR3: CASSSPRSKNIQYF. The DNA is as follows: TGTGCCAGCAGCTCCCCCCGGTCCAAAAACATTCAGTACTTC.